Listed below are T cell receptor beta chains from one sample, sequenced in a study of radiotherapy plus CTLA-4 blockade in lung cancer. Only in-frame clones appear in the TCRdb table, and some are missing; sequencing was by immunoSEQ multiplex PCR. The table includes roughly 71,000 clones, over 65% detected once. Specimen: peripheral blood, collected from a patient treated with radiotherapy plus ipilimumab. These TCRs come from a human donor with non-small cell lung cancer who had a complete response to radiotherapy plus ipilimumab. CDR3s include the opening cysteine and the closing phenylalanine or tryptophan. A D gene is named only where the DNA matches it firmly. Expanded clones are given a class, and other clones once, few, many or no size at all.

d_gene	abundance	v_gene	j_gene	CDR3nt	CDR3aa
TRBD1	NA	TRBV7-7	TRBJ2-5	TGTGCTACCTCGACAGGGGGCCAAGAGACCCAGTACTTC	CATSTGGQETQYF
NA	NA	TRBV6-5	TRBJ2-5	TGTGCCAGCAGAACGGCCTCGGAGACCCAGTACTTC	CASRTASETQYF
NA	NA	TRBV7-9	TRBJ2-2	TGTGCCAGCCCACCAGGGCCAAACACCGGGGAGCTGTTTTTT	CASPPGPNTGELFF
TRBD2	NA	TRBV30	TRBJ2-2	TGTGCCTGGAGAGGACTAGCGGGCACCGGGGAGCTGTTTTTT	CAWRGLAGTGELFF
TRBD1	NA	TRBV6-5	TRBJ1-1	TGTGCCGGCAGTTACCGACAGGGTGGGAACACTGAAGCTTTCTTT	CAGSYRQGGNTEAFF
NA	NA	TRBV6-5	TRBJ1-4	TGTGCCAGCAGCCCCGAGTTTCTGAATGAAAAACTGTTTTTT	CASSPEFLNEKLFF
TRBD1	NA	TRBV11-3	TRBJ1-5	TGTGCCAGCAGCCCATCTCCGACAGGGTACCAGCCCCAGCATTTT	CASSPSPTGYQPQHF
TRBD1	NA	TRBV10-2	TRBJ1-1	TGCGCCAGCAGTGCACCCAGCTATGTGCCGGGACAGGGAACCAGAGAAGCTTTCTTT	CASSAPSYVPGQGTREAFF
TRBD2	NA	TRBV9	TRBJ2-5	TGTGCCAGCAGCCCTCGCCCGGGACTAGCGGGAGGCATACGGGAGACCCAGTACTTC	CASSPRPGLAGGIRETQYF
NA	NA	TRBV11-2	TRBJ1-2	TGTGCCAGCAAATCTTTTGACAGCGCCTATGGCTACACCTTC	CASKSFDSAYGYTF
TRBD2	NA	TRBV7-2	TRBJ2-1	TGTGCCAGCAGCTTAGGACTAGCGGGATCAAATGAGCAGTTCTTC	CASSLGLAGSNEQFF
NA	NA	TRBV9	TRBJ2-3	TGTGCCAGCAGCGTAGACCTAGATACGCAGTATTTT	CASSVDLDTQYF
NA	NA	TRBV9	TRBJ2-2	TGTGCCAGCAGCGGCAGGGTTATCGACACCGGGGAGCTGTTTTTT	CASSGRVIDTGELFF
NA	NA	TRBV4-3	TRBJ1-4	TGCGCCAGCAGCCAAGACCGTGGAGGGTTAGAAAAACTGTTTTTT	CASSQDRGGLEKLFF
NA	NA	TRBV30	TRBJ2-7	TGTGCCTGGACACCCGACATCACCTCCTACGAGCAGTACTTC	CAWTPDITSYEQYF
NA	NA	TRBV9	TRBJ1-2	TGTGCCAGCAGCGTAGGTACAGGGCGAACTAACTATGGCTACACCTTC	CASSVGTGRTNYGYTF
NA	NA	TRBV4-3	TRBJ1-5	TGCGCCAGCAGCCAAGATGCCCAGGGAGGTCAGCCCCAGCATTTT	CASSQDAQGGQPQHF
NA	once	TRBV7-9	TRBJ1-3	TGTGCCAGCCTTGACCGTCGCTCTGGAAACACCATATATTTT	CASLDRRSGNTIYF
TRBD1	NA	TRBV27	TRBJ2-7	TGTGCCAGCAGTTGGGACAGGACCTACGAGCAGTACTTC	CASSWDRTYEQYF
TRBD2	few	TRBV7-9	TRBJ2-5	TGTGCCAGCAGCATTAGCGGGAGCGAGGAGACCCAGTACTTC	CASSISGSEETQYF
NA	NA	TRBV30	TRBJ1-1	TGTGCCTGGAGTGCCGCAGGGGCTTCCACTGAAGCTTTCTTT	CAWSAAGASTEAFF
TRBD1	once	TRBV7-2	TRBJ1-2	TGTGCCAGCAGCTTAGGAGGGTCGGGGACAGGGTTTTATGGCTACACCTTC	CASSLGGSGTGFYGYTF
NA	NA	TRBV4-2	TRBJ2-6	TGTGCCAGCAGCGCCTCAAACAAGTTACAAAGTCGGGCCAACGTCCTGACTTTC	CASSASNKLQSRANVLTF
TRBD1	NA	TRBV29-1	TRBJ1-4	TGCAGCGTACGCGGACAGGGGGCGCGTAATGAAAAACTGTTTTTT	CSVRGQGARNEKLFF
NA	NA	TRBV7-8	TRBJ2-2	TGTGCCAGCAGCTTTAAAACCCAACGAGACACCGGGGAGCTGTTTTTT	CASSFKTQRDTGELFF
TRBD1	once	TRBV10-1	TRBJ2-5	TGCGCCAGCAGCTACCCCCGAGACAGGGATTGGCAAGAGACCCAGTACTTC	CASSYPRDRDWQETQYF
TRBD1	NA	TRBV19	TRBJ2-5	TGTGCCAGCACAGACAGGGCGGAGGAAGAGACCCAGTACTTC	CASTDRAEEETQYF
NA	NA	TRBV11-3	TRBJ2-1	TGTGCCAGCAGCTTAGATTTCCGCCGGGCCAGTGGATCCTACAATGAGCAGTTCTTC	CASSLDFRRASGSYNEQFF
TRBD2	NA	TRBV7-9	TRBJ2-3	TGTGCCAGCAGCCCCCGGGGCGGGGGAAATACGCAGTATTTT	CASSPRGGGNTQYF
NA	NA	TRBV7-2	TRBJ1-2	TGTGCCAGCAGCTTATTACAGGGTGTCTATGGCTACACCTTC	CASSLLQGVYGYTF
NA	few	TRBV6-6	TRBJ2-1	TGTGCCAGCACAGAGGTCAATGAGCAGTTCTTC	CASTEVNEQFF
NA	few	TRBV6-1	TRBJ1-5	TGTGCCAGCAGTCCGGACGGCTATCAGCCCCAGCATTTT	CASSPDGYQPQHF
NA	NA	TRBV2	TRBJ2-4	TGTGCCAGCAGGAGGGGGGGCCTAGCCAAAAACATTCAGTACTTC	CASRRGGLAKNIQYF
NA	few	TRBV5-4	TRBJ1-4	TGTGCCAGCAGCTTACAGGGTAGAGGGGATGAAAAACTGTTTTTT	CASSLQGRGDEKLFF
NA	NA	TRBV4-3	TRBJ2-7	TGCGCCAGCAGCCAAGATTTACAGGGATGGGACGAGCAGTACTTC	CASSQDLQGWDEQYF
NA	NA	TRBV9	TRBJ2-1	TGTGCCAGCAGCCAACGGATGAACAATGAGCAGTTCTTC	CASSQRMNNEQFF
NA	once	TRBV18	TRBJ1-2	TGTGCCAGCTCACCACTAAGTGATAACTATGGCTACACCTTC	CASSPLSDNYGYTF
NA	NA	TRBV7-2	TRBJ1-1	TGTGCCAGCAGCTCTCGGGCGGGGGGCACTGAAGCTTTCTTT	CASSSRAGGTEAFF
NA	NA	TRBV20-1	TRBJ1-2	TGCAGTGTTCCGGTAGGCGGCTACACCTTC	CSVPVGGYTF
TRBD2	NA	TRBV15	TRBJ2-5	TGTGCCACCAGCAGGGCCGGGGGGCGGGGGGTTGTGCGAGAGACCCAGTACTTC	CATSRAGGRGVVRETQYF
TRBD2	NA	TRBV7-9	TRBJ2-1	TGTGCCAGCAGCTTCTCCGTCCCGACTAGCGGCTACAATGAGCAGTTCTTC	CASSFSVPTSGYNEQFF
TRBD2	few	TRBV5-4	TRBJ2-1	TGTGCCAGCAGTCGGACTAGCGGGTACAATGAGCAGTTCTTC	CASSRTSGYNEQFF
NA	NA	TRBV5-1	TRBJ2-1	TGCGCCAGCAGCTTGGGAGGCCAAGTCAATGAGCAGTTCTTC	CASSLGGQVNEQFF
NA	NA	TRBV27	TRBJ1-1	TGTGCCAGCAGTTTACGGGAGGGTATGAACACTGAAGCTTTCTTT	CASSLREGMNTEAFF
NA	few	TRBV28	TRBJ1-5	TGTGCCAGCAGTTCCCCCGCGGTAGGGACTCAGCCCCAGCATTTT	CASSSPAVGTQPQHF
TRBD1	NA	TRBV29-1	TRBJ2-5	TGCAGCGTTGAAGATCGGACAGGGGGCGCGTTCTCCCAAGAGACCCAGTACTTC	CSVEDRTGGAFSQETQYF
TRBD1	once	TRBV11-3	TRBJ2-2	TGTGCCAGCAGCTTATTGGGACAGCCCCACACCGGGGAGCTGTTTTTT	CASSLLGQPHTGELFF
TRBD1	NA	TRBV19	TRBJ1-2	TGTGCCAGTAGTATCGCCACAGGGGTGGCTAACTATGGCTACACCTTC	CASSIATGVANYGYTF
NA	few	TRBV19	TRBJ1-1	TGTGCCAGTAGTATAAATTTGCACAGCACTGAAGCTTTCTTT	CASSINLHSTEAFF
TRBD2	NA	TRBV5-6	TRBJ2-1	TGTGCCAGCAGCTTGAGGTCTAGCGGGGGTAGTAAGCAGTTCTTC	CASSLRSSGGSKQFF